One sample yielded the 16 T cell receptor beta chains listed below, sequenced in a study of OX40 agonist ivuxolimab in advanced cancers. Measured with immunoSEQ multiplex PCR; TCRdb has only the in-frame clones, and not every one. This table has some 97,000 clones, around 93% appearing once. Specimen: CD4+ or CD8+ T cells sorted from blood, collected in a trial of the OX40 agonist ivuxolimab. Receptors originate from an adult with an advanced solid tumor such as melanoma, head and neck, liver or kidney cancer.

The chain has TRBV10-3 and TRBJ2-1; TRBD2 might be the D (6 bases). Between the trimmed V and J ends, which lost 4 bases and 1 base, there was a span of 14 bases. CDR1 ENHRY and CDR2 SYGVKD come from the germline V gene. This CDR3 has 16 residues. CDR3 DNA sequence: TGTGCCATCAGTGCCGCAAAAAGCGGGTCCTACAATGAGCAGTTCTTC. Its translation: CAISAAKSGSYNEQFF.

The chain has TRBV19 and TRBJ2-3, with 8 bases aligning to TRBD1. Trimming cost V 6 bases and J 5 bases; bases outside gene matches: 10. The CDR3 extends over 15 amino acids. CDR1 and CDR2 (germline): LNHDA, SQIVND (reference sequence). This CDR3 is CASSPDRVSKDTQYF. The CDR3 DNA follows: TGTGCCAGTAGCCCGGACAGGGTTTCGAAAGATACGCAGTATTTT.

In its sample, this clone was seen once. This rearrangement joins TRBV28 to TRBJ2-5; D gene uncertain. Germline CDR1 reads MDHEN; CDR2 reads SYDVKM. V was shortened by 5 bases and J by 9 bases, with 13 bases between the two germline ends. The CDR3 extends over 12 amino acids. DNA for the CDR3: TGTGCCAGCAGTCTGTATCCGTGGGCCCAGTACTTC. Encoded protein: CASSLYPWAQYF.

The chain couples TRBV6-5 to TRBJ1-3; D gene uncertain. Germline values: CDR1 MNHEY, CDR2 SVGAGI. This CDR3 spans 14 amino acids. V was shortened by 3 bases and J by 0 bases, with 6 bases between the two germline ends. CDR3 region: CASSYRLSGNTIYF. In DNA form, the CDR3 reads TGTGCCAGCAGTTATCGACTCTCTGGAAACACCATATATTTT.

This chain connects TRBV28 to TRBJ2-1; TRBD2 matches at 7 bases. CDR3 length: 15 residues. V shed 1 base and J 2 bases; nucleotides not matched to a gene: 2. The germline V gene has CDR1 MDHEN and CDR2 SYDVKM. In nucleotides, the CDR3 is TGTGCCAGCAGTTTATTTGCGGGAGCCTACAATGAGCAGTTCTTC. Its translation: CASSLFAGAYNEQFF.

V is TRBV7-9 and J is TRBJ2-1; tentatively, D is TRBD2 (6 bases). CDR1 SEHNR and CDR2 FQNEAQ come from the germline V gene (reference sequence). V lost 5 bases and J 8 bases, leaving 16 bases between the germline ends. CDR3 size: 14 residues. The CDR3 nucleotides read TGTGCCAGCAGCCGTAACCCCGGGGGTCATGAGCAGTTCTTC. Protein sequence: CASSRNPGGHEQFF. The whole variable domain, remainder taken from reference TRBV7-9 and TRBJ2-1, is DTGVSQNPRHKITKRGQNVTFRCDPISEHNRLYWYRQTLGQGPEFLTYFQNEAQLEKSRLLSDRFSAERPKGSFSTLEIQRTEQGDSAMYLCASSRNPGGHEQFFGPGTRLTVL.

CDR3 region: CASSPRDGPYNEQFF. For the CDR3, the DNA is TGTGCCAGCAGCCCGCGGGACGGCCCCTACAATGAGCAGTTCTTC. The chain carries TRBV7-3 and TRBJ2-1; maybe TRBD2 (6 bases). CDR1 SGHTA and CDR2 FQGTGA come from the germline V gene. The CDR3 sequence is 15 residues long. V shed 5 bases and J shed 2 bases, with 13 bases lying between them.

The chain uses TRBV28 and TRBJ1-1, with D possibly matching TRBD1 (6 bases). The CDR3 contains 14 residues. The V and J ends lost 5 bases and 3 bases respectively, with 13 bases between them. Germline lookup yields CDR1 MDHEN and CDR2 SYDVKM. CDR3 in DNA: TGTGCCAGCAGTCCCCGACAGGATTACACTGAAGCTTTCTTT. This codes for CASSPRQDYTEAFF. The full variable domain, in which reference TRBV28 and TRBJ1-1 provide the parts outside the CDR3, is DVKVTQSSRYLVKRTGEKVFLECVQDMDHENMFWYRQDPGLGLRLIYFSYDVKMKEKGDIPEGYSVSREKKERFSLILESASTNQTSMYLCASSPRQDYTEAFFGQGTRLTVV.

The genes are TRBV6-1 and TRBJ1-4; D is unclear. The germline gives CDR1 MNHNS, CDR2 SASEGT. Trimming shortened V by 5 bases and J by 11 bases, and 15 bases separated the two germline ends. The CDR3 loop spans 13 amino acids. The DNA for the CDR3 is TGTGCCAGCAGTCCGGGCCCTGATTTGAAACTGTTTTTT. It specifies CASSPGPDLKLFF.

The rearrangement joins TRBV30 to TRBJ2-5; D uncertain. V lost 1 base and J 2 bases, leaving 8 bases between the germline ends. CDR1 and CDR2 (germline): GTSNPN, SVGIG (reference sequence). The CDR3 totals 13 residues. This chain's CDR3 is CAWSGTQQETQYF. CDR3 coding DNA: TGTGCCTGGAGTGGCACCCAACAAGAGACCCAGTACTTC. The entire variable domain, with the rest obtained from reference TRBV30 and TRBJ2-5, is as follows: SQTIHQWPATLVQPVGSPLSLECTVEGTSNPNLYWYRQAAGRGLQLLFYSVGIGQISSEVPQNLSASRPQDRQFILSSKKLLLSDSGFYLCAWSGTQQETQYFGPGTRLLVL.

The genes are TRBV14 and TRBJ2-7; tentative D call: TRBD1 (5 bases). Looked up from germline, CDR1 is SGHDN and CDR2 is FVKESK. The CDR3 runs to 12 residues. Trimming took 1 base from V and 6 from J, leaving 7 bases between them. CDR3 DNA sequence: TGTGCCAGCAGCCAAGCAGGGTTCGAGCAGTACTTC. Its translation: CASSQAGFEQYF. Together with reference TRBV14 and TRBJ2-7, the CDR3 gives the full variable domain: EAGVTQFPSHSVIEKGQTVTLRCDPISGHDNLYWYRRVMGKEIKFLLHFVKESKQDESGMPNNRFLAERTGGTYSTLKVQPAELEDSGVYFCASSQAGFEQYFGPGTRLTVT.

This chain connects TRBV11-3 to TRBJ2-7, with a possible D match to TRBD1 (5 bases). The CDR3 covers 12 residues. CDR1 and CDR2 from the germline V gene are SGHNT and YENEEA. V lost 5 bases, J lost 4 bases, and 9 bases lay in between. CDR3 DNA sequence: TGTGCCAGCAGCCATCCAGGGTACGAGCAGTACTTC. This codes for CASSHPGYEQYF.

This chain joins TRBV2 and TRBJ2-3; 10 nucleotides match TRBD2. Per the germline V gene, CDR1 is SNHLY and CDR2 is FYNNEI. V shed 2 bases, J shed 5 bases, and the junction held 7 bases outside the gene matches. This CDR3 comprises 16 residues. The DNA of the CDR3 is TGTGCCAGCAGTGAACAACTAGCGGGAAGTGGAGATACGCAGTATTTT. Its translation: CASSEQLAGSGDTQYF.

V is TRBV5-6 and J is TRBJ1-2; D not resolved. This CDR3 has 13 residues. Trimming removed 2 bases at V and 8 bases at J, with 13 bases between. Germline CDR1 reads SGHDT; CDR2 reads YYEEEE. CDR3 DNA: TGTGCCAGCAGCTTTTATGGAGGGAGGGGCTACACCTTC. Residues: CASSFYGGRGYTF.

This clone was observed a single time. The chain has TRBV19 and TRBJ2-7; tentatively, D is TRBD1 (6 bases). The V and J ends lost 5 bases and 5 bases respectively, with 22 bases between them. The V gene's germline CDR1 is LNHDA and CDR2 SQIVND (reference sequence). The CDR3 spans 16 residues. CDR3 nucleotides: TGTGCCAGTAGTGTTATCGGCCAGGGGAATATCGACGAGCAGTACTTC. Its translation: CASSVIGQGNIDEQYF.

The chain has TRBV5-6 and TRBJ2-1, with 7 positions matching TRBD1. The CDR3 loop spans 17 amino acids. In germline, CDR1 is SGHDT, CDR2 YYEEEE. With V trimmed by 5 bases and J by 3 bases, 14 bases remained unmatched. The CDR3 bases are TGTGCCAGCAGTCACCACGCCGGGACAGCAAACTACAATGAGCAGTTCTTC. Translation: CASSHHAGTANYNEQFF. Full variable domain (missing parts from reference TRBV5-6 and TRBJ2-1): DAGVTQSPTHLIKTRGQQVTLRCSPKSGHDTVSWYQQALGQGPQFIFQYYEEEERQRGNFPDRFSGHQFPNYSSELNVNALLLGDSALYLCASSHHAGTANYNEQFFGPGTRLTVL.